Below are 15 T cell receptor beta chains sequenced from a single sample in a study of technical replicates of blood from a handful of donors. Profiled with immunoSEQ multiplex PCR; TCRdb holds only in-frame clones, not every one. The sample lists just over 95,000 clones; approximately 94% were seen once. Sequenced material: T cells isolated from PBMCs. These receptors originate from a human donor in good health.

The chain couples TRBV9 to TRBJ2-1; the match to TRBD1 covers 10 bases. Unmatched junction bases numbered 7, after V lost 4 bases and J lost 9 bases. CDR1 SGDLS and CDR2 YYNGEE come from the germline V gene. There are 14 residues in the CDR3. The DNA for the CDR3 is TGTGCCAGCAGCCCCCCGACAGGGGGCAGTGAGCAGTTCTTC. This encodes CASSPPTGGSEQFF.

This clone showed up just once. The J gene is TRBJ2-7, the V gene TRBV10-2, with 7 bases aligning to TRBD2. The V and J ends lost 6 bases and 0 bases, in that order; junction bases with no gene match: 8. This CDR3 has 15 amino acids. The germline V gene encodes CDR1 WSHSY and CDR2 SAAADI. The CDR3 bases are TGCGCCAGCAGCCCCTGGGGCGGGAGCTCCTACGAGCAGTACTTC. This encodes CASSPWGGSSYEQYF.

The chain is built from TRBV9 and TRBJ2-1; 10 nucleotides match TRBD2. Per the germline V gene, CDR1 is SGDLS and CDR2 is YYNGEE. The CDR3 loop spans 15 amino acids. V was pared by 0 bases and J by 8 bases, with 5 bases of the junction left unmatched. The CDR3 loop is CASSVEGTSVDEQFF. CDR3 in DNA: TGTGCCAGCAGCGTAGAAGGGACTAGCGTCGATGAGCAGTTCTTC. The whole variable domain, filled in from reference TRBV9 and TRBJ2-1, reads DSGVTQTPKHLITATGQRVTLRCSPRSGDLSVYWYQQSLDQGLQFLIQYYNGEERAKGNILERFSAQQFPDLHSELNLSSLELGDSALYFCASSVEGTSVDEQFFGPGTRLTVL.

The chain combines TRBV11-3 with TRBJ2-3; D unclear. CDR1 and CDR2 from the germline V gene are SGHNT and YENEEA. The CDR3 is 12 residues long. V was trimmed by 5 bases and J by 5 bases, leaving 8 bases between them. As DNA, the CDR3 is TGTGCCAGCAGCAACTATGGAGATACGCAGTATTTT. It is translated as CASSNYGDTQYF. Supplemented by reference TRBV11-3 and TRBJ2-3, the full variable domain reads EAGVVQSPRYKIIEKKQPVAFWCNPISGHNTLYWYLQNLGQGPELLIRYENEEAVDDSQLPKDRFSAERLKGVDSTLKIQPAELGDSAVYLCASSNYGDTQYFGPGTRLTVL.

The chain recombines TRBV25-1 with TRBJ2-2; a weak D match, TRBD1 (6 bases). CDR1 and CDR2 from the germline V gene are MGHDK and SYGVNS. CDR3 length: 15 residues. Trimming shortened V by 6 bases and J by 0 bases, and 11 bases separated the two germline ends. This chain's CDR3 is CASSLQGANTGELFF. The CDR3, as DNA: TGTGCCAGCAGCTTACAGGGAGCGAACACCGGGGAGCTGTTTTTT.

The J gene is TRBJ2-3, the V gene TRBV15, with 10 bases aligning to TRBD2. The V and J ends lost 3 bases and 1 base, in that order; junction bases with no gene match: 1. The CDR3 is 15 amino acids. In germline, CDR1 is LNHNV, CDR2 YYDKDF (reference sequence). This CDR3 reads CATSRSGGGTDTQYF. In DNA, the CDR3 is TGTGCCACCAGCAGGAGCGGGGGGGGCACAGATACGCAGTATTTT.

J is TRBJ2-4 and V is TRBV11-2; a weak D match, TRBD2 (6 bases). This CDR3 region has 14 residues. V lost 4 bases to trimming and J lost 5 bases, with 12 bases between them. Germline loops: CDR1 SGHAT, CDR2 FQNNGV. This CDR3 is CASSWGEFQNIQYF. The DNA for the CDR3 is TGTGCCAGCAGCTGGGGGGAGTTCCAAAACATTCAGTACTTC.

The V and J genes are TRBV15 and TRBJ2-7; 9 nucleotides line up with TRBD2. This CDR3 contains 17 residues. Germline V lookup: CDR1 LNHNV, CDR2 YYDKDF (reference sequence). Losses at the gene ends were 4 bases for V and 5 bases for J; bases not matched to a gene: 15. The CDR3 region has the DNA TGTGCCACCAGCACCCACCTGGGGAGTAGCGGGAGTAACGAGCAGTACTTC. Protein product: CATSTHLGSSGSNEQYF.

The rearrangement uses TRBV6-5 and TRBJ1-2; 7 bases map to TRBD1. The CDR3 extends over 15 amino acids. V lost 6 bases to trimming and J lost 6 bases; unmatched junction nucleotides: 13. Germline V gene data show CDR1 as MNHEY and CDR2 as SVGAGI. DNA of the CDR3: TGTGCCAGCAGCTTGCAAGGGGGCGCGGGCCATGGCTACACCTTC. Translating it yields CASSLQGGAGHGYTF.

DNA of the CDR3: TGTGCCAGCAGTTACAGACCGGGACTAGGACGAGAGACCCAGTACTTC. This translates into CASSYRPGLGRETQYF. The genes are TRBV6-5 and TRBJ2-5, with 8 bases lining up with TRBD2. The germline V gene has CDR1 MNHEY and CDR2 SVGAGI. CDR3 length: 16 amino acids. The V segment lost 2 bases and the J segment 4 bases; nucleotides outside the gene matches: 9.

This clone was picked up one time. The chain is built from TRBV5-1 and TRBJ2-7; 7 nucleotides match TRBD2. V was pared by 2 bases and J by 3 bases, with 14 bases of the junction left unmatched. This CDR3 contains 17 residues. Germline values: CDR1 SGHRS, CDR2 YFSETQ. CDR3 DNA sequence: TGCGCCAGCAGCTTAAGGGAGCTGGGACTACCGATCTACGAGCAGTACTTC. Translation gives CASSLRELGLPIYEQYF.

The chain employs TRBV6-1 and TRBJ1-1; maybe TRBD1 (5 bases). Per the germline V gene, CDR1 is MNHNS and CDR2 is SASEGT. The CDR3 has 15 residues. Trimming cost V 8 bases and J 1 base, with 17 bases left between them. The CDR3 sequence is CASDPRDRRNTEAFF. The DNA of the CDR3 is TGTGCCAGCGATCCGCGCGACAGACGGAACACTGAAGCTTTCTTT.

The chain recombines TRBV4-1 with TRBJ2-5; 9 bases align to TRBD1. The closer fit of TRBJ2-7 to the DNA end suggests the J call may be wrong. Germline V gives CDR1 MGHRA, CDR2 YSYEKL. This CDR3 has 15 amino acids. CDR3 in amino acids: CASSQEGTGSYEQYF. DNA of the CDR3: TGCGCCAGCAGCCAAGAGGGGACAGGGAGCTACGAGCAGTACTTC.

The chain is built from TRBV2 and TRBJ2-1; TRBD2 aligns across 7 bases. The CDR3 runs 14 residues. V trimming: 6 bases; J trimming: 1 base; junction bases outside the gene matches: 3. Germline V gene lookup returns CDR1 SNHLY and CDR2 FYNNEI. CDR3 nucleotides: TGTGCCAGCAGAAGGACTAGATCCTACAATGAGCAGTTCTTC. Protein: CASRRTRSYNEQFF.

The chain joins TRBV5-1 to TRBJ2-3, with D possibly TRBD2 on 6 matching bases. CDR1 and CDR2 from the germline V gene are SGHRS and YFSETQ. The CDR3 spans 16 residues. The V end lost 1 base, the J end lost 1 base, and 13 bases lay between the germline ends. The CDR3 loop reads CASSLLGGLGTDTQYF. Written as DNA, the CDR3 is TGCGCCAGCAGCTTGTTGGGGGGATTGGGCACAGATACGCAGTATTTT.